A selection of T cell receptor beta chains follows, all from one sample in a study of blood T cells in healthy people across ages. TCRdb called the 5' RACE reads again in MiXCR, with one record for every CDR3 protein. The sample lists 1.5 million or so distinct CDR3 sequences; roughly 40% were seen once. The sample was blood. The receptors were sampled from a woman aged 18 to 35 in good health. CDR3s leave out the opening cysteine and the closing phenylalanine or tryptophan. Each record gives: V gene, D gene, J gene, CDR3 protein. D genes are given only for firm matches.

>TRBV27|.|TRBJ1-5
ASSRLGGGQPQH
>TRBV7-2|TRBD2|TRBJ2-3
ASSRQFGAGSTDTQY
>TRBV4-2|.|TRBJ1-5
ASSQDQGGGHSNQPQH
>TRBV13|.|TRBJ2-7
ASSLRDTPYEQY
>TRBV20-1|TRBD1|TRBJ1-2
SARAPLRYRGTYGYT
>TRBV12-3/TRBV12-4|.|TRBJ2-5
ASSPPYSGDQETQY
>TRBV7-9|TRBD2|TRBJ2-1
ASSSRDSGETIDEQF
>TRBV7-6|.|TRBJ2-1
ASSSSVGRATYNEQF
>TRBV20-1|TRBD2|TRBJ2-1
SALGAGLAGIEQF
>TRBV20-1|.|TRBJ2-7
SARDRRIGWAQY
>TRBV6-7|.|TRBJ1-2
ASSFPYAGQPNYGYT
>TRBV6-5|TRBD2|TRBJ2-1
ASSYGAGGHNEQF
>TRBV10-3|.|TRBJ2-7
AISGGQGNSYEQY
>TRBV7-9|.|TRBJ1-6
ASTLTGQNNSPLH
>TRBV2|.|.
ASRRMGEQY
>TRBV2|.|TRBJ1-4
ASSEAPHSSNEKLF
>TRBV12-3/TRBV12-4|TRBD1|TRBJ1-1
ASSPGTGGGKTEAF
>TRBV5-1|.|TRBJ2-7
ASSLGTALSGHEQY
>TRBV7-2|.|TRBJ1-6
ASSLGQGTVSPLH
>TRBV10-3|TRBD1|.
AIRGDRYNEQY
>TRBV28|TRBD1|TRBJ1-2
ASNLQGASGYT
>TRBV27|.|TRBJ1-2
ASSLSSPGGANYGYT
>TRBV6-1|.|TRBJ1-1
ASCRGQMNTEAF
>TRBV29-1|TRBD1|TRBJ2-5
SVGGQGNGETQY
>TRBV12-3/TRBV12-4|.|.
ASSWGRAYEQY
>TRBV10-3|.|TRBJ1-1
AISQEVYTEAF
>TRBV5-1|.|TRBJ2-1
ASSLDGPRNRF
>TRBV20-1|.|.
SCSGSMGETQY
>TRBV27|.|TRBJ2-3
ASSLPRHTTY
>TRBV27|TRBD2|TRBJ2-7
ASSLATNGGYSYEQY
>TRBV12-3/TRBV12-4|.|TRBJ2-7
ASSLGAVPIREQY
>TRBV10-2|.|TRBJ2-3
ASTNYNTQY
>TRBV4-1|.|TRBJ1-1
ASSQPESRALGAF
>TRBV4-1|TRBD1|TRBJ2-7
ASSQIQGDDEQY
>TRBV7-8|TRBD2|TRBJ2-4
ASSPSGGTSGRDKNIQY
>TRBV4-2|.|TRBJ1-1
ASSQAQGTEAF
>TRBV29-1|TRBD1|TRBJ1-1
SVVLGTANTEAF
>TRBV29-1|.|TRBJ2-3
SVVGGTDTQY
>TRBV30|TRBD2|TRBJ2-4
AWSGLAGAKNIQY
>TRBV6-6|TRBD2|TRBJ2-7
ASSYSKREGYEQY
>TRBV12-3/TRBV12-4|.|TRBJ2-3
ASSFSPADTQY